Sequencing of this T cell receptor (beta chain) was carried out in a study of spatial heterogeneity in lung cancer. About the research overall: There were consistently more beta-chain sequences detected than alpha-chain sequences.

Time point defined: sample taken at primary tumor resection. Frozen PBMC, nontumor lung or tumor provided whole RNA, which was sequenced unsorted. Patients with untreated early-stage non-small cell lung cancer, numbering 55 to 80, were the donors. Each molecule of TCR cDNA was tagged with one unique molecular identifier. Each CDR3 protein gets one entry after TCRdb re-called the 5' RACE reads with MiXCR. The table lists roughly 3,000 distinct CDR3 sequences, approximately 17% of them singletons. This clonotype was seen ten or more times. This CDR3 is built from 15 residues. With 3 bases clipped from V and 8 bases from J, the junction kept 9 bases outside the gene matches. The germline V gene encodes CDR1 SGHVS and CDR2 FNYEAQ.

This clonotype was sampled from a female donor with early-stage non-small cell lung cancer. Sequenced material: PBMCs, taken at surgery. The chain couples TRBV7-6 to TRBJ1-4; 7 bases align to TRBD1. Here the CDR3 DNA reads TGTGCCAGCAGCTTGTTAACCGGGACAGCGGAAAAACTGTTTTTT. Translating gives CASSLLTGTAEKLFF.